This note documents a single T cell receptor (beta chain) sequence. Its specificity is not known. This sample was taken from a study of shared clonotypes between healthy human individuals. Study information: Plates per donor: three CD4 naive, three CD4 memory, two CD8 naive, one CD8 memory.

Findings and caveats of the study: Sampling covered blood only; tissue repertoires likely differ.

The data were produced by immunoSEQ multiplex PCR, yet TCRdb's version contains in-frame clones alone and is incomplete. The sample lists about 1 million clones; more than 60% were seen once. There were only Caucasian adults among the donors, and all lived in Nashville, Tennessee. CD45RA-negative memory and CD45RA+ naive subsets were split from the CD4+ cells. Germline V gene sequence: CDR1 ENHRY, CDR2 SYGVKD. V was pared by 4 bases and J by 7 bases, with 11 bases of the junction left unmatched. The CDR3 runs 15 residues. The TCR originated in a man aged 18 to 30 in good health. Specimen: memory CD4+ T cells sorted from blood. Subset specified: CD45RA-negative fraction. The chain recombines TRBV10-3 with TRBJ2-7; 9 nucleotides agree with TRBD2. The CDR3 reads CAISAGTSPSKEQYF. CDR3 DNA sequence: TGTGCCATCAGTGCCGGGACTAGCCCATCCAAGGAGCAGTACTTC.